This T cell receptor (beta chain) was found in a study of blood T cells in healthy people across ages. The study, taken as a whole, reports: Using unsorted PBMCs precluded a conclusive naive versus antigen-experienced comparison. Donors of long life had a larger count of naive CD4+ cells and greater diversity than aged donors. The fall in TCR beta diversity per million T cells was roughly linear with age.

Next came a second PCR, run for about 6 to 11 cycles, which used a sample-barcoded 5' primer along with a J-beta primer mix. MiXCR, applied by TCRdb to the 5' RACE reads, yields one record per CDR3 protein. The sample gives about 640,000 distinct CDR3 sequences, roughly three fifths of which show up once; approximately 37% is in the top ten. Germline V gene lookup returns CDR1 SGHTS and CDR2 YDEGEE. Deletions cut 2 bases from V and 2 bases from J, with 14 bases between. The CDR3 has 15 amino acids. On this clonotype: Its matching antigen is unknown.

The sample consisted of blood. This TCR was sampled from a man aged 55 to 70 in good health. This chain links TRBV5-8 with TRBJ2-7; D is possibly TRBD1 or TRBD2 (5 bases each). Here the CDR3 reads CASSLRGVGTYEQYF. The DNA for the CDR3 is TGTGCCAGCAGCTTACGAGGGGTCGGGACCTACGAGCAGTACTTC.